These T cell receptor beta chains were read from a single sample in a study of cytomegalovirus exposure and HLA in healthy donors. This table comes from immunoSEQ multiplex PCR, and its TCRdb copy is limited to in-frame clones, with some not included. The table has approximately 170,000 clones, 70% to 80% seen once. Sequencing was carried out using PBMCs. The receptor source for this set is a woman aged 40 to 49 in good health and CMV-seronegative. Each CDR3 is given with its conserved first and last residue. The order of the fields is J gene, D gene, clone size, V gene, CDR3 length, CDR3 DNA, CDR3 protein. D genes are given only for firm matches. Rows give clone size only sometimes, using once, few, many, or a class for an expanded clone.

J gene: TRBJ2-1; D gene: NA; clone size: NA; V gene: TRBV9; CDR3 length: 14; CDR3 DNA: TGTGCCAGCAGCGTAGGAGGAGATAACAATGAGCAGTTCTTC; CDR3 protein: CASSVGGDNNEQFF
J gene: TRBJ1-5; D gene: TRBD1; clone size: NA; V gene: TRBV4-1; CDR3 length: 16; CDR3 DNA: TGCGCCAGCAGCCAAGGATTCGGGACAGTCTATCAGCCCCAGCATTTT; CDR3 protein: CASSQGFGTVYQPQHF
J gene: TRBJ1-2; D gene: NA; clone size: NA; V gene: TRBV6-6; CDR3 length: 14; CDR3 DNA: TGTGCCAGCAGTTACTCCGGAAGGGAGGGTGGCTACACCTTC; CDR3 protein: CASSYSGREGGYTF
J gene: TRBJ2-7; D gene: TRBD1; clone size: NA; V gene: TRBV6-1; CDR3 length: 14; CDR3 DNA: TGTGCCAGCCTTGGACAGGGGATGTTAAACGAGCAGTACTTC; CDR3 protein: CASLGQGMLNEQYF
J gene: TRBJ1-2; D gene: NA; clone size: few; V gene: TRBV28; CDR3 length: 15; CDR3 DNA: TGTGCCAGCAGTTTCAGGAGACAGGCTAACTATGGCTACACCTTC; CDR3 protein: CASSFRRQANYGYTF
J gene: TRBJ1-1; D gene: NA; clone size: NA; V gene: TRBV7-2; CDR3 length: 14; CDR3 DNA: TGTGCCAGCAGCTTACGGACAGCGAACACTGAAGCTTTCTTT; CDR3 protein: CASSLRTANTEAFF
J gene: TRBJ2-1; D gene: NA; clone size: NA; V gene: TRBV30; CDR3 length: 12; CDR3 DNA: TGTGCTGGTGTCCCGAGCGGGAATGAGCAGTTCTTC; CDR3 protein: CAGVPSGNEQFF
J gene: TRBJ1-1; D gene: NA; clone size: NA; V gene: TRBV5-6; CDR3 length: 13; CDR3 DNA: TGTGCCAGCAGCCGTGCGGGGTACCCCGAAGCTTTCTTT; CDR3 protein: CASSRAGYPEAFF
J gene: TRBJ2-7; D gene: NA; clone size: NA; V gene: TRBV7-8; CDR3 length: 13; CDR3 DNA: TGTGCCAGCAGCCGCGGCAAGGTCAGCGAGCAGTACTTC; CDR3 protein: CASSRGKVSEQYF
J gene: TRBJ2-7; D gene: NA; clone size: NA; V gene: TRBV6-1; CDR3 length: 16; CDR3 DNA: TGTGCCAGCAGTGAAAGGTCCATAAAAGGGAGATACGAGCAGTACTTC; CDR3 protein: CASSERSIKGRYEQYF
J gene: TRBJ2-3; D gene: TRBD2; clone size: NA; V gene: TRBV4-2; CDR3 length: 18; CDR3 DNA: TGTGCCAGCAGCCAAGAAGTGCGCAGCGGGGCTAGCACAGATACGCAGTATTTT; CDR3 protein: CASSQEVRSGASTDTQYF
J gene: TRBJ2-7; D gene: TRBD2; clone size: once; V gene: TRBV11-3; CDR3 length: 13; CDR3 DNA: TGTGCCAGCAGAAGAAGCGGGAGCGACGAGCAGTACTTC; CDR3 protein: CASRRSGSDEQYF
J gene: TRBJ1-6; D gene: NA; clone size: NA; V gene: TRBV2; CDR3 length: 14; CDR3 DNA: TGTGCCAGCCGGGGGGGACACCCTAATTCACCCCTCCACTTT; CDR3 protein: CASRGGHPNSPLHF
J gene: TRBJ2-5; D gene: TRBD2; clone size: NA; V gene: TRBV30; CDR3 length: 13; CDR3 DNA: TGTGCCTGGAGCCTTACTAGCGGAGAGACCCAGTACTTC; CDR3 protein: CAWSLTSGETQYF
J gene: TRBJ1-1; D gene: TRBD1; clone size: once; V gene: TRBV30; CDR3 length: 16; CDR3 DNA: TGTGCCTGGAGTGATTGGACAGGGGGCGAGAACACTGAAGCTTTCTTT; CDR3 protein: CAWSDWTGGENTEAFF
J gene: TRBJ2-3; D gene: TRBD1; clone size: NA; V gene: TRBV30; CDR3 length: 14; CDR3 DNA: TGTGCCTCCCGGGCCGCAGGGGGTACAGATACGCAGTATTTT; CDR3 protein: CASRAAGGTDTQYF
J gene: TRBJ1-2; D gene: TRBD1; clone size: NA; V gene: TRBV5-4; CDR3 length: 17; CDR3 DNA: TGTGCCAGCAGCTTGAGCAGCGGGACAGGGTTTGACTATGGCTACACCTTC; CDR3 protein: CASSLSSGTGFDYGYTF
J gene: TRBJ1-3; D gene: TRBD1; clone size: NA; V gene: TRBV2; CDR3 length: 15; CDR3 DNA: TGTGCCAGCAGGGCGACAGGGGGCTTTACTAACACCATATATTTT; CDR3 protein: CASRATGGFTNTIYF
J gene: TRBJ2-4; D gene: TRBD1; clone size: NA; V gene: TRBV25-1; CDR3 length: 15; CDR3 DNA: TGTGCCAGCAGTCCCTCCGGGACAGAGAAAAACATTCAGTACTTC; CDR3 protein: CASSPSGTEKNIQYF
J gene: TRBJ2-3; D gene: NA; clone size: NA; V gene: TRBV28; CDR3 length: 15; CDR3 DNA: TGTGCCAGCAGTTTTGTATTAGATTACACAGATACGCAGTATTTT; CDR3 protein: CASSFVLDYTDTQYF
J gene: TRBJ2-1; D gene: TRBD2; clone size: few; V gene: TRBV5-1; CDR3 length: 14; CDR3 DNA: TGCGCCAGCAGCCCCGGGACTAGCGTTCCTGAGCAGTTCTTC; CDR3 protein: CASSPGTSVPEQFF
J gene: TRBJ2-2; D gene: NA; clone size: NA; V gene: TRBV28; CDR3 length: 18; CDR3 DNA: TGTGCCAGCGCACCCTTTGAGGGTACAGGGACGAACACCGGGGAGCTGTTTTTT; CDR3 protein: CASAPFEGTGTNTGELFF
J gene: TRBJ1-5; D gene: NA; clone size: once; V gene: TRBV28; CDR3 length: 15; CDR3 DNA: TGTGCCAGCAGTCGGGCAGGGGCTGCAAATCAGCCCCAGCATTTT; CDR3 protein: CASSRAGAANQPQHF
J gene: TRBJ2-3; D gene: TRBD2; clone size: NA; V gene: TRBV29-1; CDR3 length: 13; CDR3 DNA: TGCAGCGTTGGGACTAGCGGGATAGATACGCAGTATTTT; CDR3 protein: CSVGTSGIDTQYF
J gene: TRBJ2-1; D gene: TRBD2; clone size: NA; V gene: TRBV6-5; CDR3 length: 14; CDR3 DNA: TGTGCCAGCAGCCTAGCGGGAGCATACAATGAGCAGTTCTTC; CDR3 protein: CASSLAGAYNEQFF
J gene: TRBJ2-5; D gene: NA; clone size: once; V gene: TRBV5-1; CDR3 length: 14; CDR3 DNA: TGCGCCAGCAGCTTGGGGCAGGGTGGGGAGACCCAGTACTTC; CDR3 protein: CASSLGQGGETQYF
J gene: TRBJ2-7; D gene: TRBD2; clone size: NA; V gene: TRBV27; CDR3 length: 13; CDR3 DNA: TGTGCCAGCAGTCTTAGCGGGAGGAACGAGCAGTACTTC; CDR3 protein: CASSLSGRNEQYF
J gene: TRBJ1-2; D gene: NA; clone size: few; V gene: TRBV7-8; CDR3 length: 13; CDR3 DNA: TGTGCCAGCGGCCCAGGGCATTCTTATGGCTACACCTTC; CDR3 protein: CASGPGHSYGYTF
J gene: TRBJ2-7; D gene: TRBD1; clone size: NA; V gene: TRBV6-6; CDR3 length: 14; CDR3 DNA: TGTGCCAGCAGTTTCTCGGGACAGTCCTACGAGCAGTACTTC; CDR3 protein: CASSFSGQSYEQYF
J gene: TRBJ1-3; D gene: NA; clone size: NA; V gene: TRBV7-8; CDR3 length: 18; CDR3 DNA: TGTGCCAGCAGCTTAGTAAACTCCAGGGACACGGGGGGAAACACCATATATTTT; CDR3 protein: CASSLVNSRDTGGNTIYF
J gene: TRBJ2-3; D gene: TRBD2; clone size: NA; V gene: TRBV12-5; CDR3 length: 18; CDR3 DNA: TGTGCTAGTGCCCCGAGGGGTAGCGGGGGGCCTAGCACAGATACGCAGTATTTT; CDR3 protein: CASAPRGSGGPSTDTQYF
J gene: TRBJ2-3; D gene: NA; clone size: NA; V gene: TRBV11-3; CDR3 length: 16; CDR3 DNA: TGTGCCAGCAGCTCTGCGAGCGGGCTAGCAACGGATACGCAGTATTTT; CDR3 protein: CASSSASGLATDTQYF
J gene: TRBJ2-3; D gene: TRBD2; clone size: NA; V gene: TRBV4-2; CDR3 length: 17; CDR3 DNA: TGTGCCAGCAGCCAATCAACGGGACTAGCGGACACAGATACGCAGTATTTT; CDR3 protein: CASSQSTGLADTDTQYF
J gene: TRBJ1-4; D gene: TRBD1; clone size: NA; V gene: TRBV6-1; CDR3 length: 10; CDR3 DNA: TGTGCCAGCAGTGTGGAACAGGGGCTTTTT; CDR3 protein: CASSVEQGLF
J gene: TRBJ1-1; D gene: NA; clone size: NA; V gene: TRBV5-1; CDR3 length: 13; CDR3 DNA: TGCGCCAGCAGCTCCTCACAGAACACTGAAGCTTTCTTT; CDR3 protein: CASSSSQNTEAFF
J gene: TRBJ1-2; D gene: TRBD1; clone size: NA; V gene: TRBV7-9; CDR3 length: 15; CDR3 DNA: TGTGCCAGCAGCTTAGGGGGTGAGGGGGCGCATGGCTACACCTTC; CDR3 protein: CASSLGGEGAHGYTF
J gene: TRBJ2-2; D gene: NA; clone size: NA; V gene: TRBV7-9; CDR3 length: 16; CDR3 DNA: TGTGCCAGCAGCCAAGGGGAAAGCCTTCTCACCGGGGAGCTGTTTTTT; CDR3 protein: CASSQGESLLTGELFF
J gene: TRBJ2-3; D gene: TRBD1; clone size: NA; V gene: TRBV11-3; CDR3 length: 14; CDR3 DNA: TGTGCCAGCAGCCCCGGACAGGGCGCAGATACGCAGTATTTT; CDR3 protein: CASSPGQGADTQYF
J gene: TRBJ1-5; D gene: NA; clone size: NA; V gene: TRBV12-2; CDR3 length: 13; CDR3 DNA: TGTGCAAGTCGCTTCCGGGGAGGTCAGCCCCAGCATTTT; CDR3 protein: CASRFRGGQPQHF
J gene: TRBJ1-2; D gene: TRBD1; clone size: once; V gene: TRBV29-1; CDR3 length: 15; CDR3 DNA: TGCAGCGTTGCCCCCGGGACAGGGGGCAACTATGGCTACACCTTC; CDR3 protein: CSVAPGTGGNYGYTF
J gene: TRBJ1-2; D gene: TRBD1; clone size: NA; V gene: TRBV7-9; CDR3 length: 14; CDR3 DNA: TGTGCCAGCAGCTCATCAGGGGGCGCTTATGGCTACACCTTC; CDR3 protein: CASSSSGGAYGYTF
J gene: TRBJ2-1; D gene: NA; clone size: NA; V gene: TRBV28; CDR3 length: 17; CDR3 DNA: TGTGCCAGCAGTTCCTGGATGACACTGAGCTCCTACAATGAGCAGTTCTTC; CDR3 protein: CASSSWMTLSSYNEQFF
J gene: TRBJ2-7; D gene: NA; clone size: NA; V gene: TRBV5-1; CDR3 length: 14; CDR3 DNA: TGCGCCAGCAGCTTGCAGGTCAGCTCCTACGAGCAGTACTTC; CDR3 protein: CASSLQVSSYEQYF
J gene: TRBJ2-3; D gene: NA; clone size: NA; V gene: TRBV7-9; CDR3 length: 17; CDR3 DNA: TGTGCCAGCAGCTTAACGGGAATCGGAGGATACACAGATACGCAGTATTTT; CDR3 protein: CASSLTGIGGYTDTQYF
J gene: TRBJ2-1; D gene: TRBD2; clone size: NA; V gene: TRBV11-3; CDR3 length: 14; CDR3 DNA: TGTGCCAGCAGTCCTCTAGCGGGAGGGCAGGAGCAGTTCTTC; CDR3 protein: CASSPLAGGQEQFF